A single sample is the source of the 19 T cell receptor beta chains below, sequenced in a study of CD8 T cells in Susac syndrome (dated by TCRdb to between 2019 and 2020). Libraries were made using the immunoSEQ multiplex PCR assay. RNA was extracted using the RNeasy kit, and about 0.45 to 1 ug of the RNA was reverse transcribed with random hexamers. The public reads were run again by TCRdb, first through fastp at Q25 and then through MiXCR, and only productive beta chains were kept. Identical CDR3 protein sequences are pooled into one entry, listed with their most common genes and DNA. This sample holds about 130,000 distinct CDR3 sequences; approximately 94% were observed only once. The ten largest clonotypes hold roughly 0.13% of the sample. Sequenced sample: CD4+ T cells from PBMCs. These receptors were obtained from a human donor with multiple sclerosis.

The chain links TRBV3-1 to TRBJ2-1, with D perhaps being TRBD1 or TRBD2 (5 bases each). The CDR3 sequence is 14 residues long. CDR1 LGHDT and CDR2 YNNKEL come from the germline V gene (reference sequence). The V gene lost 6 bases and the J gene lost 1 base, with 10 bases spanning the gap. In nucleotides, the CDR3 is TGTGCCAGCAGGCGAGGGGAATCCTACAATGAGCAGTTCTTC. Translated: CASRRGESYNEQFF.

V is TRBV3-1 and J is TRBJ1-1; 8 bases align to TRBD1. This CDR3 comprises 15 residues. Germline values: CDR1 LGHDT, CDR2 YNNKEL (reference sequence). After removal of 4 bases from V and 5 bases from J, the junction contained 9 bases not matched to a gene. In nucleotides, the CDR3 is TGTGCCAGCAGCCCGTACGACAGGGGAGGGACTGAAGCTTTCTTT. The encoded protein is CASSPYDRGGTEAFF.

V gene TRBV5-1 combines with J gene TRBJ1-1; tentative D call: TRBD1 (5 bases). Trimming took 4 bases from V and 3 from J, leaving 19 bases between them. This CDR3 region has 16 residues. The germline V gene has CDR1 SGHRS and CDR2 YFSETQ. Here the CDR3 reads CASSAGQFPLHTEAFF. The CDR3 DNA is TGCGCCAGCAGCGCGGGGCAATTTCCCCTTCACACTGAAGCTTTCTTT.

The chain joins TRBV6-6 to TRBJ2-3; the D is unclear. The germline gives CDR1 MNHNY, CDR2 SVGAGI (reference sequence). V lost 6 bases and J lost 0, with 10 bases in between. The CDR3 is 14 residues long. CDR3 loop: CASRNGLSTDTQYF. In nucleotides, the CDR3 is TGTGCCAGCAGGAATGGCCTAAGCACAGATACGCAGTATTTT.

In its sample, this clonotype was seen once. The rearrangement uses TRBV12-3 or TRBV12-4 and TRBJ1-5; TRBD1 matches at 7 bases. This CDR3 is built from 14 residues. V lost 6 bases, J lost 3 bases, and 5 bases stayed unmatched. The CDR3 reads CASRQGRFNQPQHF. In DNA, the CDR3 is TGTGCCAGCAGACAGGGGAGATTCAATCAGCCCCAGCATTTT.

This chain uses TRBV20-1 with TRBJ2-3; 12 bases are a match to TRBD2. With V trimmed by 5 bases and J by 2 bases, 5 bases remained unmatched. From germline, CDR1 is DFQATT and CDR2 SNEGSKA (reference sequence). The length of the CDR3 is 15 residues. CDR3 loop: CSAQGLAGSTDTQYF. CDR3 nucleotide sequence: TGCAGTGCTCAAGGACTAGCGGGATCCACAGATACGCAGTATTTT.

This chain connects TRBV7-9 to TRBJ1-5; D possibly corresponds to TRBD1 (5 bases). This CDR3 region has 16 residues. Looked up from germline, CDR1 is SEHNR and CDR2 is FQNEAQ (reference sequence). Trimming stripped 5 bases from V and 1 base from J, with 15 bases between. CDR3 in DNA: TGTGCCAGCAGCGGCCCGGGACCCAGGAGCAATCAGCCCCAGCATTTT. Amino acids: CASSGPGPRSNQPQHF. Drawing the rest from reference TRBV7-9 and TRBJ1-5, the complete variable domain is DTGVSQNPRHKITKRGQNVTFRCDPISEHNRLYWYRQTLGQGPEFLTYFQNEAQLEKSRLLSDRFSAERPKGSFSTLEIQRTEQGDSAMYLCASSGPGPRSNQPQHFGDGTRLSIL.

The chain carries TRBV27 and TRBJ2-1; D may be TRBD1 or TRBD2 (5 bases each). Trimming pared 0 bases from V and 7 bases from J, leaving 10 bases between. CDR3 length: 14 amino acids. Germline V gene sequence: CDR1 MNHEY, CDR2 SMNVEV (reference sequence). The CDR3 region is CASSLSWGGNEQFF. The CDR3 DNA sequence: TGTGCCAGCAGTTTATCGTGGGGCGGGAATGAGCAGTTCTTC.

The CDR3 loop is CASSQATPQNWGTQYF. CDR3 DNA: TGTGCCAGCAGCCAAGCTACACCCCAGAATTGGGGGACCCAGTACTTC. V and J are TRBV14 and TRBJ2-5; D not certain. Germline V gene data show CDR1 as SGHDN and CDR2 as FVKESK. This CDR3 is built from 16 residues. The V end was cut by 1 base, the J end by 7 bases, with 19 bases between.

The CDR3 nucleotides are TGTGCCAGCAGTGGGAGCAACAGTGCAGCCGAAGCTTTCTTT. Its translation is CASSGSNSAAEAFF. This chain joins TRBV25-1 and TRBJ1-1; D is uncertain. The germline gives CDR1 MGHDK, CDR2 SYGVNS. The length of the CDR3 is 14 residues. Trimming took 4 bases from V and 8 from J, leaving 17 bases between them.

The genes are TRBV4-1 and TRBJ2-7; a possible D gene is TRBD2 (6 bases). V was clipped by 0 bases and J by 7 bases, with 19 bases between them. Per germline, CDR1 MGHRA and CDR2 YSYEKL. CDR3 length: 16 residues. This chain's CDR3 is CASSQEAVTTGGEQYF. The DNA of the CDR3 is TGCGCCAGCAGCCAAGAGGCGGTGACGACTGGGGGGGAGCAGTACTTC.

The V and J genes are TRBV5-1 and TRBJ1-2, with a tentative D call TRBD1 (5 bases). CDR1 and CDR2 (germline): SGHRS, YFSETQ. The CDR3 has 13 amino acids. The ends were cut back, 5 bases at V and 6 bases at J, with 14 bases in the middle. This CDR3 reads CASSPMGDHGYTF. In DNA form, the CDR3 reads TGCGCCAGCAGTCCCATGGGGGACCATGGCTACACCTTC.

The chain has TRBV7-9 and TRBJ2-5; the D gene is possibly TRBD1 (5 bases). Trimming left V 5 bases short and J 8 bases short, with 27 bases between. The CDR3 is 17 residues long. Per the germline V gene, CDR1 is SEHNR and CDR2 is FQNEAQ (reference sequence). The CDR3 is CASSKNPTPLGRGTQYF. The DNA of the CDR3 is TGTGCCAGCAGCAAAAACCCGACACCCCTGGGAAGGGGAACCCAGTACTTC.

Here the CDR3 DNA reads TGTGCCAGCAGCGGACACTCATCCCCCTCGAGGGGGACTGGGGAGCAGTACTTC. It yields the protein CASSGHSSPSRGTGEQYF. The chain carries TRBV2 and TRBJ2-7, with D perhaps assigned TRBD1 or TRBD2 (6 bases each). Germline loops: CDR1 SNHLY, CDR2 FYNNEI. This CDR3 comprises 18 residues. Trimming removed 6 bases from V and 7 bases from J, with 31 bases in between.

The chain couples TRBV6-2 or TRBV6-3 to TRBJ2-7; TRBD1 matches 7 bases. V dropped 5 bases and J dropped 0; count of bases not matched to a gene: 4. In germline, CDR1 is MNHEY, CDR2 SVGEGT. The CDR3 totals 14 residues. DNA for the CDR3: TGTGCCAGCAGTCGTGGGGACAGCTCCTACGAGCAGTACTTC. It translates to CASSRGDSSYEQYF.

The chain joins TRBV30 to TRBJ2-2, with D hard to call. Germline V gives CDR1 GTSNPN, CDR2 SVGIG (reference sequence). V dropped 6 bases and J dropped 7 bases, with 12 bases sitting between them. The CDR3 contains 12 residues. CDR3 loop: CACAAGGGELFF. In DNA, the CDR3 is TGTGCCTGCGCTGCAGGCGGCGGGGAGCTGTTTTTT.

The gene calls are TRBV18 and TRBJ1-5, with no clear D. CDR3 length equals 13 residues. Trimming pared 3 bases from V and 7 bases from J, leaving 10 bases between. Germline values: CDR1 KGHSH, CDR2 LQKENI. The CDR3: CASSPMLGQPQHF. CDR3 sequence (DNA): TGTGCCAGCTCACCGATGTTGGGGCAGCCCCAGCATTTT.

In DNA form, the CDR3 reads TGTGCCAGCAGCCTGGAGACCCTTCACAAGGAGCAGTACTTC. It yields the protein CASSLETLHKEQYF. The chain links TRBV27 to TRBJ2-7; D not resolved. This CDR3 is built from 14 residues. V was cut by 6 bases and J by 7 bases, with 19 bases left in between. Per the germline V gene, CDR1 is MNHEY and CDR2 is SMNVEV (reference sequence).

The chain carries TRBV20-1 and TRBJ1-2; possibly TRBD1 for D (5 bases). V dropped 0 bases and J dropped 4 bases, with 12 bases sitting between them. CDR1 and CDR2 from the germline V gene are DFQATT and SNEGSKA (reference sequence). The CDR3 spans 14 residues. The CDR3 is CSARDTDRAYGYTF. CDR3 nucleotides: TGCAGTGCTAGAGATACCGACAGAGCCTATGGCTACACCTTC.